Here is one TCR beta chain with its context. The record originates from a study of blood T cell repertoires in COVID-19. Study context: There were acute and convalescent COVID-19 samples, and they came from the United States, Italy and Spain. The analysed material was cDNA or gDNA that came from T cells, B-cell-depleted T cells, or PBMCs.

Assay: immunoSEQ multiplex PCR; the TCRdb copy retains only in-frame clones and omits some. The data hold around 100,000 clones, with roughly 84% observed a single time. CDR3 size: 17 residues. The V and J ends lost 3 bases and 6 bases respectively, with 18 bases between them. Looked up from germline, CDR1 is KGHSH and CDR2 is LQKENI. J is TRBJ1-6 and V is TRBV18, with a possible D match to TRBD1 (5 bases). The clonotype originates from a man younger than 45 in a cohort sampled during active COVID-19. Sequencing input: peripheral blood. CDR3 nucleotide sequence: TGTGCCAGCTCACCCAATAATATAAGGGGAATTAATTCACCCCTCCACTTT. It yields the protein CASSPNNIRGINSPLHF.